This TCR beta chain was sequenced during a study of T cells after posttransplantation cyclophosphamide (dated by TCRdb to the mid-2010s). About the investigation overall: T cell repertoire reconstitution was tracked by TRB sequencing after myeloablative bone marrow transplantation in which posttransplantation cyclophosphamide was used as GVHD prophylaxis. Samples from roughly 32 PTCy-treated patients, along with samples from 15 to 20 of their related bone marrow donors, underwent antigen receptor sequencing. Blood from every one of the 30 to 35 PTCy patients who had 1-year posttransplant specimens underwent TRB sequencing. In 3 patients, TRB sequencing was also performed on up to roughly 3 more blood samples taken 2 to 5.2 years after transplant, and in 4 patients, pretransplant blood was also TRB-sequenced. TRA and TRB clonality were tightly correlated in several samples, so subsequent TCR analyses focused on TRB only. Public TRB sequences were checked against a database of over 3,500 sequences associated with responses to pathogens, tumor antigens, self-antigens and alloantigens.

The research as a whole found: At 1-2 months, donor-recipient similarity was low but rose over the first year, and the later blood repertoires were often dominated by donor CD8+ memory clones. The TRB repertoires of T cells infiltrating skin or GI tract showed only limited overlap with the TRB repertoires of T cells in blood. Across 45 patients, recipient CMV seropositivity and CMV reactivation were highly associated with TRB clonality; PTCy diversity was similar to CNI/methotrexate controls.

From a lookup of the germline V gene, CDR1 and CDR2 are SGHTS and YDEGEE. Taken from cysteine to phenylalanine, the CDR3 has 13 residues. Kept here is only the CDR3 DNA, which spans 39 bases and is read in frame from base 1. V lost 3 bases and J lost 5 bases; the stretch between them is 8 bases long. Genomic DNA was the input for TRB sequencing, which was run either with the immunoSEQ assay at survey resolution or with the hsTCRB kit. As for the original processing: The immunoSEQ software was used for initial read processing, and the LymphoSeq R package was used for repertoire analyses. For each TRB dataset, clonality was calculated as 1 minus normalized Shannon entropy, and the Gini coefficient was computed as well. Phenotypes of unsorted samples were inferred by mapping TRB sequences from sorted subsets of the recipient or donor onto unsorted samples of the same recipient. TCRdb stores this immuneACCESS table with in-frame sequences only. Part of the clones is absent; in the studies checked, under half of the shortfall reflects unresolved V genes, and no reason is known for the rest. D and trimming were read from the DNA, whereas the V and J calls and clone size are those reported in that table. Counted in this sample were 31,000 or so clones; about 93% of them appeared once. Clones ranked in the top ten supply around 0.26% of the sample.

Naive T cells were defined as viable CD3+CD4+ or CD3+CD8+ cells that were CCR7+CD45RA+CD45RO-CD95-CD27+CD28+. Related bone marrow donors provided peripheral blood samples on the day of marrow donation. Peripheral blood and bone marrow mononuclear cells were isolated by Ficoll-Hypaque density centrifugation and were cryopreserved. FACS on a FACSAria II was used to sort CD4+ and CD8+ T cells, including the naive and memory subsets. To note about this clone: Its antigen is unknown. It has no much larger one-base neighbor in the sample; base qualities were not kept.

This receptor was obtained from a woman in her sixties or seventies in good health, CMV-negative, and a related stem cell transplant donor. The V and J segments used are TRBV5-8 and TRBJ2-2; the D gene cannot be named for sure. Input material: naive CD4+ T cells sorted from PBMCs. CDR3 protein: CASSSRWTGELFF. Read as DNA, the sequence is TGTGCCAGCAGCTCGAGGTGGACCGGGGAGCTGTTTTTT.